These T cell receptor beta chains were read from a single sample in a study of T-cell reconstitution after alpha-beta-depleted transplantation in children. TCRdb processed the PCR reads anew with MiXCR; each CDR3 protein has one entry. The table has around 500,000 distinct CDR3 sequences, approximately 13% seen once. The source material was PBMCs from the stem cell graft donor, sampled from the stem cell graft. All receptors derive from a human donor who donated a stem cell graft to a child with combined immunodeficiency. Both conserved end residues are part of each CDR3. Each record gives: D gene, V gene, J gene, clone size, CDR3 protein, CDR3 DNA. D genes are given only for firm matches. The size of a clone is reported for some rows only, either as once, few or many, or as a class for expanded clones.

d_gene: -; v_gene: TRBV5-1; j_gene: TRBJ1-4; abundance: many; CDR3aa: CASSLGTANEKLFF; CDR3nt: TGCGCCAGCAGCTTGGGGACAGCTAATGAAAAACTGTTTTTT
d_gene: -; v_gene: TRBV5-4; j_gene: TRBJ2-7; abundance: -; CDR3aa: CASSFRWGEIYEQYF; CDR3nt: TGTGCCAGCAGCTTCCGGTGGGGAGAAATCTACGAGCAGTACTTC
d_gene: -; v_gene: TRBV30; j_gene: TRBJ1-1; abundance: -; CDR3aa: CAWSVLERSAFF; CDR3nt: TGTGCCTGGAGTGTTTTAGAGAGGTCAGCTTTCTTT
d_gene: -; v_gene: TRBV14; j_gene: TRBJ2-7; abundance: few; CDR3aa: CASGAAYEQYF; CDR3nt: TGTGCCAGCGGGGCAGCCTACGAGCAGTACTTC
d_gene: -; v_gene: TRBV5-6; j_gene: TRBJ2-5; abundance: once; CDR3aa: CASSSYISGERETQYF; CDR3nt: TGTGCCAGCAGCTCCTATATTTCGGGGGAGAGGGAGACCCAGTACTTC
d_gene: TRBD2; v_gene: TRBV3-1; j_gene: TRBJ2-1; abundance: many; CDR3aa: CASSQGGGTYNEQFF; CDR3nt: TGTGCCAGCAGCCAAGGCGGGGGGACCTACAATGAGCAGTTCTTC
d_gene: -; v_gene: TRBV19; j_gene: TRBJ2-3; abundance: -; CDR3aa: CASNLPGRTDTQYF; CDR3nt: TGTGCCAGTAACCTACCCGGACGCACAGATACGCAGTATTTT
d_gene: -; v_gene: TRBV27; j_gene: TRBJ2-3; abundance: few; CDR3aa: CASSFRETPSTDTQYF; CDR3nt: TGTGCCAGCAGTTTCAGAGAAACGCCTAGCACAGATACGCAGTATTTT
d_gene: TRBD2; v_gene: TRBV5-1; j_gene: TRBJ2-3; abundance: -; CDR3aa: CASSSSASGGLDTQYF; CDR3nt: TGCGCCAGCAGCTCTTCGGCTAGCGGGGGTCTAGATACGCAGTATTTT
d_gene: TRBD1; v_gene: TRBV7-8; j_gene: TRBJ1-2; abundance: few; CDR3aa: CASSPPGTVNYGYTF; CDR3nt: TGTGCCAGCAGCCCGCCCGGGACAGTGAACTATGGCTACACCTTC
d_gene: TRBD1; v_gene: TRBV20-1; j_gene: TRBJ1-5; abundance: -; CDR3aa: CSALGQVSNQPQHF; CDR3nt: TGCAGTGCTCTCGGACAGGTGAGCAATCAGCCCCAGCATTTT
d_gene: -; v_gene: TRBV29-1; j_gene: TRBJ2-1; abundance: few; CDR3aa: CSVERYNEQFF; CDR3nt: TGCAGCGTTGAAAGATACAATGAGCAGTTCTTC
d_gene: -; v_gene: TRBV5-8; j_gene: TRBJ1-5; abundance: few; CDR3aa: CASSLEWAGEDQPQHF; CDR3nt: TGTGCCAGCAGCTTGGAGTGGGCAGGGGAGGATCAGCCCCAGCATTTT
d_gene: -; v_gene: TRBV11-2; j_gene: TRBJ2-3; abundance: -; CDR3aa: CASSPHPRALQVADTQYF; CDR3nt: TGTGCCAGCAGCCCACATCCCCGGGCCCTCCAGGTCGCAGATACGCAGTATTTT
d_gene: -; v_gene: TRBV20-1; j_gene: TRBJ2-1; abundance: few; CDR3aa: CSASMGYNEQFF; CDR3nt: TGCAGTGCTAGTATGGGATACAATGAGCAGTTCTTC
d_gene: -; v_gene: TRBV5-1; j_gene: TRBJ1-1; abundance: few; CDR3aa: CASSSGTPLGAFF; CDR3nt: TGCGCCAGCAGTTCCGGGACACCTCTCGGAGCTTTCTTT
d_gene: TRBD2; v_gene: TRBV28; j_gene: TRBJ2-5; abundance: -; CDR3aa: CASSLLGGKEETQYF; CDR3nt: TGTGCCAGCAGTTTATTGGGAGGGAAAGAGGAGACCCAGTACTTC
d_gene: TRBD2; v_gene: TRBV20-1; j_gene: TRBJ2-7; abundance: few; CDR3aa: CSALAGGLAYEQYF; CDR3nt: TGCAGTGCGTTAGCGGGAGGGCTCGCCTACGAGCAGTACTTC
d_gene: TRBD2; v_gene: TRBV20-1; j_gene: TRBJ2-1; abundance: many; CDR3aa: CSARGLAGDGEQFF; CDR3nt: TGCAGTGCTAGAGGACTAGCGGGAGATGGTGAGCAGTTCTTC
d_gene: -; v_gene: TRBV20-1; j_gene: TRBJ2-5; abundance: few; CDR3aa: CSARDVTSGQETQYF; CDR3nt: TGCAGTGCTAGAGATGTGACCAGCGGCCAAGAGACCCAGTACTTC
d_gene: TRBD1; v_gene: TRBV27; j_gene: TRBJ2-1; abundance: -; CDR3aa: CASSHHWTGGVDLNDEQFF; CDR3nt: TGTGCCAGCAGCCACCACTGGACAGGGGGAGTGGACCTTAATGATGAGCAGTTCTTC
d_gene: -; v_gene: TRBV27; j_gene: TRBJ2-7; abundance: many; CDR3aa: CASSFFGATYEQYF; CDR3nt: TGTGCCAGCAGTTTTTTTGGAGCTACCTACGAGCAGTACTTC